Here is one TCR beta chain with its context. The sample belongs to a study of blood T cell repertoires in COVID-19. Study as a whole: Some COVID-19 samples were acute and others convalescent; all came from the United States, Italy and Spain.

V lost 3 bases, J lost 11 bases, and 19 bases lay in between. The CDR3 has 14 amino acids. Germline CDR1 and CDR2: LGHDT and YNNKEL (reference sequence). Source study methods: Scientists estimated how many nucleated cells there were by amplifying reference gene primers. This table comes from immunoSEQ multiplex PCR, and its TCRdb copy is limited to in-frame clones, with some not included. The V and J calls and clone size were taken over from that table, and D and trimming were inferred from the DNA. The sample contains roughly 310,000 clones, about 88% of which appear only once. Those enrolled, adults aged 18 to 89 years, came from around 25 US areas. The study counted Cohort 3 donors as recovered given two negative PCRs, clearance, or symptom resolution.

The TCR originated in a man in his sixties who had recovered from COVID-19. The sequencing input was PBMCs or T cells enriched from blood (not recorded which). The chain combines TRBV3-1 (or the pseudogene TRBV3-2) with TRBJ1-1; tentative D call: TRBD1 (5 bases). The CDR3 DNA follows: TGTGCCAGCAGCCAGGCCCCAGGGCCTTTACGGGCTTTCTTT. Amino acid sequence: CASSQAPGPLRAFF.